A single sample gave rise to the 17 T cell receptor beta chains below, sequenced in a study of cytomegalovirus exposure and HLA in healthy donors (dated by TCRdb to 2017 to 2019). The library was prepared using the immunoSEQ multiplex PCR assay. The multiplex PCR relied on a mix of 60 forward primers for TCR Vbeta segments and 13 reverse primers for TCR Jbeta segments. TCRdb provides this immuneACCESS table in a form limited to in-frame rearrangements. Some clones are lacking; in checked studies, under half of them reflect an unresolved V gene, and why the rest are absent is not known. The sample has more than 80,000 clones on record, roughly 70% of them singletons. Together, the top ten hold less than 3% of the sample. The source material was PBMCs. The receptor source for this set is a male donor in good health and CMV-seropositive.

The rearrangement joins TRBV29-1 to TRBJ2-5; 9 bases fit TRBD2. CDR3 length equals 13 residues. Germline V gives CDR1 SQVTM, CDR2 ANQGSEA. With V trimmed by 5 bases and J by 5 bases, 6 bases remained unmatched. CDR3 region: CSVRAGGGETQYF. The CDR3 DNA follows: TGCAGCGTTCGAGCGGGAGGAGGGGAGACCCAGTACTTC.

This clone was seen just once. This chain uses TRBV28 with TRBJ2-7; 7 positions agree with TRBD1. The V gene's germline CDR1 is MDHEN and CDR2 SYDVKM. The CDR3 has 14 residues. V dropped 6 bases and J dropped 0; count of bases not matched to a gene: 5. The chain's CDR3 is CASRQTGASYEQYF. The DNA of the CDR3 is TGTGCCAGCAGGCAAACAGGGGCCTCCTACGAGCAGTACTTC. Combining the CDR3 with reference TRBV28 and TRBJ2-7 gives the whole variable domain DVKVTQSSRYLVKRTGEKVFLECVQDMDHENMFWYRQDPGLGLRLIYFSYDVKMKEKGDIPEGYSVSREKKERFSLILESASTNQTSMYLCASRQTGASYEQYFGPGTRLTVT.

This chain joins TRBV5-1 and TRBJ2-3, with D possibly TRBD2 on 5 matching bases. The germline V gene has CDR1 SGHRS and CDR2 YFSETQ. V was shortened by 4 bases and J by 0 bases, with 12 bases between the two germline ends. The CDR3 has 15 residues. The CDR3: CASSLEEYSTDTQYF. CDR3 DNA sequence: TGCGCCAGCAGCCTGGAGGAGTATAGCACAGATACGCAGTATTTT.

This clone showed up just once. The chain combines TRBV6-6 with TRBJ2-7; TRBD2 aligns across 10 bases. This CDR3 is 16 amino acids long. In germline, CDR1 is MNHNY, CDR2 SVGAGI (reference sequence). Trimming removed 6 bases from V and 1 base from J; junction bases left unmatched: 9. The CDR3 coding sequence is TGTGCCAGCAGAGGCAGGACTAGCGGTTCATCCTACGAGCAGTACTTC. Its translation: CASRGRTSGSSYEQYF.

The chain carries TRBV6-6 and TRBJ2-2; D is perhaps TRBD1 (5 bases). Trimming took off 9 bases at V and 3 bases at J, with 11 bases between the two ends. The CDR3 has 13 residues. The germline CDR1 and CDR2 sequences are MNHNY and SVGAGI (reference sequence). The CDR3 is CASVGVDTGELFF. In DNA form, the CDR3 reads TGTGCCAGTGTAGGGGTCGACACCGGGGAGCTGTTTTTT.

The chain couples TRBV7-2 to TRBJ2-3; 11 bases fit TRBD2. The CDR3 sequence is 16 residues long. Germline trimming cut 5 bases from V and 2 bases from J; bases unmatched to any gene: 6. Per the germline V gene, CDR1 is SGHTA and CDR2 is FQGNSA. The CDR3 DNA sequence: TGTGCCAGCAGCAGATCGGGACTAGCGGACACAGATACGCAGTATTTT. This sequence encodes CASSRSGLADTDTQYF.

The sample holds a few counts of this clone. The chain combines TRBV4-1 with TRBJ1-5; 9 positions match TRBD1. Germline V gene sequence: CDR1 MGHRA, CDR2 YSYEKL. The CDR3 covers 18 residues. Trimming cost V 1 base and J 6 bases; bases outside gene matches: 13. DNA of the CDR3: TGCGCCAGCAGCCAAGGCCAGGCGGGGACAGGGATGACTCAGCCCCAGCATTTT. Translating it yields CASSQGQAGTGMTQPQHF.

There are a few counts of this clone. Different DNA sequences within this sample yield the same CDR3. The chain uses TRBV6-6 and TRBJ2-7, with 8 bases identical to TRBD1. This CDR3 contains 15 residues. V lost 0 bases, J lost 0 bases, and 1 base stayed unmatched. Per germline, CDR1 MNHNY and CDR2 SVGAGI (reference sequence). The CDR3 reads CASSYSGQGSYEQYF. The CDR3 DNA sequence: TGTGCCAGCAGTTACTCCGGACAGGGCTCCTACGAGCAGTACTTC.

The chain links TRBV18 to TRBJ2-5; D remains unclear. Per germline, CDR1 KGHSH and CDR2 LQKENI. The CDR3 extends over 14 amino acids. With 3 bases removed from V and 2 bases from J, the gap between germline ends came to 10 bases. CDR3 nucleotide sequence: TGTGCCAGCTCACCTAATTCCAGGCAAGAGACCCAGTACTTC. Residues: CASSPNSRQETQYF.

The genes are TRBV6-6 and TRBJ2-5; D is possibly TRBD1 (5 bases). CDR3 size: 16 residues. Trimming left V 6 bases short and J 6 bases short, with 23 bases between. Per the germline V gene, CDR1 is MNHNY and CDR2 is SVGAGI (reference sequence). The chain's CDR3 is CASSNHQGMGHQTQYF. The CDR3 bases are TGTGCCAGCAGCAACCATCAGGGTATGGGTCATCAGACCCAGTACTTC.

This clone was recorded a few times. This sequence joins TRBV4-2 and TRBJ2-1, with 8 nucleotides matching TRBD2. Germline lookup yields CDR1 LGHNA and CDR2 YNFKEQ. J gave up 5 bases and V 0 bases, and 18 bases lay outside the gene matches. The CDR3 has 20 amino acids. CDR3 residues: CASSQDTSGRGGNGDNEQFF. CDR3 sequence (DNA): TGTGCCAGCAGCCAAGACACATCCGGACGGGGGGGTAACGGCGACAATGAGCAGTTCTTC.

The gene calls are TRBV11-1 and TRBJ2-7; 8 nucleotides match TRBD1. The CDR3 runs 16 residues. Trimming took 5 bases from V and 2 from J; bases not matched to a gene: 11. CDR1 and CDR2 (germline): SGHAT, FQDESV (reference sequence). CDR3: CASSRKRDRTTYEQYF. DNA of the CDR3: TGTGCCAGCAGCCGAAAGAGGGACAGGACAACCTACGAGCAGTACTTC.

The chain recombines TRBV2 with TRBJ2-7; 7 bases map to TRBD1. This CDR3 is 15 amino acids long. Germline V gives CDR1 SNHLY, CDR2 FYNNEI. The trim removed 2 bases at V and 5 bases at J, leaving 9 bases unmatched. This CDR3 is CASSEQDRVGHEQYF. CDR3 nucleotide sequence: TGTGCCAGCAGTGAACAAGACAGGGTCGGACACGAGCAGTACTTC.

This clone was observed a handful of times. This chain connects TRBV28 to TRBJ2-3; D uncertain. The CDR3 has 13 amino acids. Germline V lookup: CDR1 MDHEN, CDR2 SYDVKM. V shed 2 bases and J shed 1 base, with 4 bases lying between them. The CDR3 nucleotides read TGTGCCAGCAGTTTAGTAGGCACAGATACGCAGTATTTT. This translates into CASSLVGTDTQYF.

This chain uses TRBV28 with TRBJ2-7, with a weak D call TRBD1 (5 bases). Trimming cost V 5 bases and J 4 bases, with 15 bases left between them. Per germline, CDR1 MDHEN and CDR2 SYDVKM. CDR3 length equals 14 residues. CDR3 sequence: CASSLGAGRYEQYF. CDR3 nucleotides: TGTGCCAGCAGTCTCGGCGCAGGGCGGTACGAGCAGTACTTC.

The chain couples TRBV5-1 to TRBJ1-3; D is ambiguous. CDR3 length equals 15 residues. Between the trimmed V and J ends, which lost 4 bases and 1 base, there was a span of 12 bases. Germline-derived CDR1 and CDR2 are SGHRS and YFSETQ. CDR3 residues: CASSPLSTSGNTIYF. The CDR3 DNA sequence: TGCGCCAGCAGCCCACTATCTACTTCTGGAAACACCATATATTTT.

The gene calls are TRBV6-4 and TRBJ2-3, with D possibly being TRBD1 (6 bases). Trimming left V 6 bases short and J 4 bases short, with 8 bases between. This CDR3 contains 12 residues. The germline gives CDR1 MRHNA, CDR2 SNTAGT. The DNA for the CDR3 is TGTGCCAGCAGAAAGGGGGCAGATACGCAGTATTTT. Translating gives CASRKGADTQYF.